This TCR beta chain was sequenced during a study of OX40 agonist ivuxolimab in advanced cancers. At the level of the study: The patients received agonistic anti-OX40 (CD134) antibody ivuxolimab.

To note about this clone: Its antigen is unknown.

With 1 base removed from V and 1 base from J, the gap between germline ends came to 4 bases. Germline V CDR1 and CDR2: SGHTA, FQGNSA. This CDR3 has 13 amino acids. Findings and limits, study-wide: People who partly responded at 0.1-3.0 mg/kg had some of the least clonal expansion seen.

Samples were taken at baseline and on day 1 of cycles 4 and 7. The assay was immunoSEQ multiplex PCR, and TCRdb's table has in-frame clones only and misses some. The table records tens of thousands of clones, around 82% of them present only once. The chain links TRBV7-2 to TRBJ2-5, with unresolved D. The TCR originated in an adult with an advanced solid tumor such as melanoma, head and neck, liver or kidney cancer. The material was CD4+ or CD8+ T cells sorted from blood, obtained in a trial of the OX40 agonist ivuxolimab. In nucleotides, the CDR3 is TGTGCCAGCAGCTTAGGCATCCAAGAGACCCAGTACTTC. Protein sequence: CASSLGIQETQYF.